The 21 T cell receptor beta chains in this list originate from one sample, sequenced in a study of T cells in Graves' hyperthyroidism and ophthalmopathy. RNA transcripts gave rise to amplified TCR beta CDR3 regions. First-round RT-PCR of the TCR CDR3 relied on the HTBI primer set. TCRdb used MiXCR to reprocess the multiplex PCR reads, holding one entry per CDR3 protein. The sample has around 700,000 distinct CDR3 sequences; around 20% are singletons. The sample consisted of blood. The receptors here all came from a woman aged 45-59 years with Graves' hyperthyroidism that later progressed to Graves' ophthalmopathy.

This clonotype has a handful of counts. This chain links TRBV5-6 with TRBJ2-7; 10 nucleotides line up with TRBD1. This CDR3 region has 14 residues. V lost 4 bases and J lost 4; bases outside the gene matches: 5. Germline V gene data show CDR1 as SGHDT and CDR2 as YYEEEE. The CDR3: CASSRRDRGYEQYF. CDR3 DNA: TGTGCCAGCAGCCGCCGGGACAGGGGTTACGAGCAGTACTTC. Together with reference TRBV5-6 and TRBJ2-7, the CDR3 gives the full variable domain: DAGVTQSPTHLIKTRGQQVTLRCSPKSGHDTVSWYQQALGQGPQFIFQYYEEEERQRGNFPDRFSGHQFPNYSSELNVNALLLGDSALYLCASSRRDRGYEQYFGPGTRLTVT.

This clonotype was recorded at least ten times. V and J are TRBV20-1 and TRBJ2-1, with D perhaps assigned TRBD1 or TRBD2 (6 bases each). Germline V gives CDR1 DFQATT, CDR2 SNEGSKA (reference sequence). This CDR3 has 16 residues. V shed 1 base and J shed 3 bases, with 16 bases lying between them. The CDR3 DNA reads as TGCAGTGCTAGAGGGGGGGCGGGGCTACTCTACAATGAGCAGTTCTTC. Translation: CSARGGAGLLYNEQFF.

V gene TRBV6-2 or TRBV6-3 combines with J gene TRBJ1-2; 8 bases match TRBD1. Looked up from germline, CDR1 is MNHEY and CDR2 is SVGEGT. CDR3 length: 14 amino acids. Trimming took 5 bases from V and 8 from J; bases not matched to a gene: 10. The CDR3 loop reads CASSARTGRSGYTF. For the CDR3, the DNA is TGTGCCAGCAGTGCGCGGACAGGGAGGAGCGGCTACACCTTC.

This clonotype was counted many times. The V gene is TRBV18, the J gene TRBJ1-1; no clear D. V lost 3 bases and J 1 base, leaving 6 bases between the germline ends. Germline CDR1 reads KGHSH; CDR2 reads LQKENI. The CDR3 is 13 residues long. CDR3 in DNA: TGTGCCAGCTCACCGAAGGAGAACACTGAAGCTTTCTTT. Encoded protein: CASSPKENTEAFF. The whole variable domain, filled in from reference TRBV18 and TRBJ1-1, reads NAGVMQNPRHLVRRRGQEARLRCSPMKGHSHVYWYRQLPEEGLKFMVYLQKENIIDESGMPKERFSAEFPKEGPSILRIQQVVRGDSAAYFCASSPKENTEAFFGQGTRLTVV.

The V and J genes are TRBV5-4 and TRBJ1-2; D remains ambiguous. Trimming cost V 0 bases and J 6 bases, with 9 bases left between them. The V gene's germline CDR1 is SGHNT and CDR2 YYREEE (reference sequence). This CDR3 has 13 residues. CDR3 nucleotides: TGTGCCAGCAGCTTGGTGGGCAGGAATGGCTACACCTTC. This translates into CASSLVGRNGYTF.

The chain links TRBV27 to TRBJ1-3; D uncertain. Germline V CDR1 and CDR2: MNHEY, SMNVEV (reference sequence). The V end was cut by 5 bases, the J end by 1 base, with 15 bases between. This CDR3 has 16 residues. The CDR3 sequence: CASSPGSRLSGNTIYF. CDR3 DNA: TGTGCCAGCAGTCCCGGATCGCGCCTATCTGGAAACACCATATATTTT.

This clonotype has a handful of counts. The CDR3, as DNA: TGCAGCGTGGGACGGAGCACCGGGGAGCTGTTTTTT. Protein: CSVGRSTGELFF. The V gene is TRBV29-1, the J gene TRBJ2-2; D is perhaps TRBD1 or TRBD2 (5 bases each). The CDR3 totals 12 residues. V was trimmed by 6 bases and J by 4 bases, leaving 9 bases between them. Looked up from germline, CDR1 is SQVTM and CDR2 is ANQGSEA.

This chain's CDR3 is CSARSLDENEKLFF. DNA for the CDR3: TGCAGTGCTAGATCCCTCGACGAGAATGAAAAACTGTTTTTT. The rearrangement links TRBV20-1 to TRBJ1-4; no definite D call. CDR1 and CDR2 from the germline V gene are DFQATT and SNEGSKA (reference sequence). Trimming cost V 2 bases and J 5 bases, with 12 bases left between them. The CDR3 runs to 14 residues.

This clonotype showed up many times. This chain links TRBV12-3 or TRBV12-4 with TRBJ2-5; 7 bases line up with TRBD2. The CDR3 spans 14 residues. Losses at the gene ends were 2 bases for V and 2 bases for J; bases not matched to a gene: 2. Here the CDR3 reads CASSLRGVQETQYF. DNA for the CDR3: TGTGCCAGCAGTTTACGGGGGGTGCAAGAGACCCAGTACTTC.

The chain joins TRBV6-1 to TRBJ1-1; perhaps TRBD1 as D (6 bases). Per germline, CDR1 MNHNS and CDR2 SASEGT. The CDR3 has 15 amino acids. Trimming removed 3 bases from V and 6 bases from J, with 17 bases in between. As DNA, the CDR3 is TGTGCCAGCAGTGACACCGACAGGAGAACCCCTGAAGCTTTCTTT. Its translation: CASSDTDRRTPEAFF.

This clonotype was detected ten times or more. The J gene is TRBJ2-6, the V gene TRBV2; D perhaps matches TRBD1 (6 bases). The germline CDR1 and CDR2 sequences are SNHLY and FYNNEI. Trimming cost V 6 bases and J 0 bases, with 18 bases left between them. CDR3 length: 18 residues. The CDR3 nucleotides are TGTGCCAGCAGCCCGGACAGAGGAGTAAGCTCTGGGGCCAACGTCCTGACTTTC. Translation: CASSPDRGVSSGANVLTF.

This clonotype was detected a few times. This rearrangement joins TRBV28 to TRBJ1-1; D gene uncertain. The CDR3 runs to 13 residues. The germline V gene encodes CDR1 MDHEN and CDR2 SYDVKM. Trimming took 11 bases from V and 0 from J, leaving 13 bases between them. CDR3 in amino acids: CAVTRKMNTEAFF. In nucleotides, the CDR3 is TGTGCCGTCACAAGAAAAATGAACACTGAAGCTTTCTTT.

This clonotype was counted ten times or more. V usage is TRBV20-1 and J usage is TRBJ1-1; D uncertain. This CDR3 contains 14 residues. Trimming took off 1 base at V and 4 bases at J, with 13 bases between the two ends. CDR1 DFQATT and CDR2 SNEGSKA come from the germline V gene (reference sequence). The CDR3 DNA sequence: TGCAGTGCTAGAGGGTTCTCCGTAGGCACTGAAGCTTTCTTT. The encoded protein is CSARGFSVGTEAFF.

V is TRBV11-1 and J is TRBJ2-7, with 16 positions matching TRBD2. The CDR3 has 16 residues. Germline V lookup: CDR1 SGHAT, CDR2 FQDESV (reference sequence). The trim removed 5 bases at V and 2 bases at J, leaving 3 bases unmatched. The CDR3 DNA reads as TGTGCCAGCAGCGCGGGACTAGCGGGAGGGGCCTACGAGCAGTACTTC. Its translation is CASSAGLAGGAYEQYF.

This clonotype came up a few times. The chain recombines TRBV6-5 with TRBJ2-2; D gene uncertain. Between the trimmed V and J ends, which lost 0 bases and 1 base, there was a span of 12 bases. The CDR3 runs 17 residues. Germline V gene sequence: CDR1 MNHEY, CDR2 SVGAGI. The CDR3 loop is CASSYSISQVNTGELFF. DNA for the CDR3: TGTGCCAGCAGTTACTCGATCAGTCAGGTGAACACCGGGGAGCTGTTTTTT.

This clonotype was detected ten times or more. A read error may account for a junction end that differs from germline. V gene TRBV7-7 combines with J gene TRBJ2-3, with 11 bases that match TRBD2. This CDR3 spans 17 amino acids. Germline values: CDR1 SSHAT, CDR2 FNYEAQ (reference sequence). The CDR3, as DNA: TGTGCTAGCAGCTTAGGAAAACTAGCGGGGGGCACAGATACGCAGTATTTT. It encodes CASSLGKLAGGTDTQYF. Based on the CDR3 plus reference TRBV7-7 and TRBJ2-3, the full variable domain is GAGVSQSPRYKVTKRGQDVTLRCDPISSHATLYWYQQALGQGPEFLTYFNYEAQPDKSGLPSDRFSAERPEGSISTLTIQRTEQRDSAMYRCASSLGKLAGGTDTQYFGPGTRLTVL.

This clonotype was seen many times. The chain recombines TRBV7-2 with TRBJ1-5, with D tentatively TRBD1 (6 bases). Trimming took off 5 bases at V and 1 base at J, with 12 bases between the two ends. The CDR3 has 15 residues. Looked up from germline, CDR1 is SGHTA and CDR2 is FQGNSA. The CDR3 nucleotides are TGTGCCAGCAGCCAGCGAACAGGGAGCAATCAGCCCCAGCATTTT. Its translation: CASSQRTGSNQPQHF.

This chain uses TRBV5-1 with TRBJ1-4; D may be TRBD1 (6 bases). Trimming stripped 3 bases from V and 6 bases from J, with 15 bases between. The CDR3 extends over 15 amino acids. Germline CDR1 SGHRS, CDR2 YFSETQ. The CDR3 sequence is CASSSAGGADEKLFF. For the CDR3, the DNA is TGCGCCAGCAGCTCGGCCGGGGGGGCGGATGAAAAACTGTTTTTT.

This clonotype has only a few counts. The V gene is TRBV27, the J gene TRBJ2-1; the match to TRBD1 covers 7 bases. The CDR3 spans 12 residues. Germline V gene sequence: CDR1 MNHEY, CDR2 SMNVEV (reference sequence). With V trimmed by 10 bases and J by 4 bases, 4 bases remained unmatched. The CDR3 sequence is CAITGAYNEQFF. The CDR3 nucleotides read TGTGCCATCACAGGGGCGTACAATGAGCAGTTCTTC.

This clonotype was picked up a small number of times. The chain couples TRBV2 to TRBJ1-2; D ambiguous. With 7 bases removed from V and 2 bases from J, the gap between germline ends came to 8 bases. The CDR3 covers 12 residues. Per germline, CDR1 SNHLY and CDR2 FYNNEI. The CDR3 reads CASITPNYGYTF. The CDR3 DNA reads TGTGCCAGCATTACTCCAAACTATGGCTACACCTTC.

Concerning this clonotype: This may be a read error: a much more frequent sequence differs by one nucleotide. CDR3 in amino acids: CVSSGRQGAYTGELFF. In nucleotides, the CDR3 is TGTGTCAGCAGCGGACGACAGGGGGCATACACCGGGGAGCTGTTTTTT. V is TRBV11-2 and J is TRBJ2-2; 10 bases match TRBD1. CDR3 length: 16 residues. The germline CDR1 and CDR2 sequences are SGHAT and FQNNGV.